Each of the 13 T cell receptor beta chains below was sequenced from the same sample in a study of shared T cell receptors in the human thymus. Profiled with immunoSEQ multiplex PCR; TCRdb holds only in-frame clones, not every one. The sample includes 550,000 to 800,000 clones, approximately 85% of them seen just once. The sample was also reused in another study, on human thymus T cells.

Sequences were obtained from thymocytes. Source of these receptors: a girl under three years old with a congenital heart defect.

This sequence joins TRBV6-1 and TRBJ1-5; TRBD1 is a possible D gene (6 bases). The ends were cut back, 7 bases at V and 3 bases at J, with 16 bases in the middle. The CDR3 sequence is 15 residues long. Germline values: CDR1 MNHNS, CDR2 SASEGT. CDR3 coding DNA: TGTGCCAGCACCGTCTTATCAGGGGTCAATCAGCCCCAGCATTTT. This gives the protein CASTVLSGVNQPQHF.

The chain links TRBV5-1 to TRBJ2-3; D is undetermined. Germline assignment: CDR1 SGHRS and CDR2 YFSETQ. V lost 3 bases to trimming and J lost 1 base, with 9 bases between them. This CDR3 region has 14 residues. The CDR3 reads CASSSGEGTDTQYF. The CDR3 DNA is TGCGCCAGCAGCTCTGGTGAGGGCACAGATACGCAGTATTTT.

The chain joins TRBV4-2 to TRBJ2-1; TRBD2 matches at 11 bases. The V segment lost 1 base and the J segment 6 bases; nucleotides outside the gene matches: 20. There are 21 residues in the CDR3. Per the germline V gene, CDR1 is LGHNA and CDR2 is YNFKEQ. For the CDR3, the DNA is TGTGCCAGCAGCCAAGCTGCCGAGGTTAGCGGGGGGGCTTTCTTCCCCAATGAGCAGTTCTTC. This codes for CASSQAAEVSGGAFFPNEQFF.

The gene calls are TRBV6-5 and TRBJ2-4; D might be TRBD2 (5 bases). V was shortened by 4 bases and J by 13 bases, with 14 bases between the two germline ends. This CDR3 contains 12 residues. The V gene's germline CDR1 is MNHEY and CDR2 SVGAGI. The CDR3 sequence: CASSSLTGNQYF. The CDR3 nucleotides are TGTGCCAGCAGTTCCCTAACCGGGAACCAGTACTTC.

A few counts support this clone. This chain joins TRBV10-1 and TRBJ1-1; D unclear. V shed 1 base and J shed 3 bases, with 6 bases lying between them. CDR3 size: 13 residues. Germline values: CDR1 WNHNN, CDR2 SYGVQD (reference sequence). The CDR3 spells CASSELVDTEAFF. DNA for the CDR3: TGCGCCAGCAGTGAGTTAGTAGACACTGAAGCTTTCTTT.

V and J are TRBV12-5 and TRBJ1-2; TRBD1 agrees at 7 bases. CDR3 length: 16 residues. The junction had 18 bases not matched to a gene; V was cut back by 7 bases and J by 7 bases. CDR1 and CDR2 from the germline V gene are LGHNT and FRNRAP. The CDR3 is CASAKIQQGQASGYTF. The CDR3 DNA follows: TGTGCTAGTGCCAAAATTCAACAGGGGCAAGCGAGTGGCTACACCTTC.

CDR3 region: CASSTGGLNQPQHF. In nucleotides, the CDR3 is TGTGCCAGCAGTACAGGGGGCCTTAATCAGCCCCAGCATTTT. V is TRBV27 and J is TRBJ1-5; TRBD1 agrees at 9 bases. This CDR3 is built from 14 residues. Looked up from germline, CDR1 is MNHEY and CDR2 is SMNVEV (reference sequence). The trim removed 5 bases at V and 4 bases at J, leaving 3 bases unmatched.

This sequence joins TRBV6-1 and TRBJ2-1; perhaps TRBD2 as D (7 bases). This CDR3 has 13 amino acids. CDR1 is MNHNS and CDR2 is SASEGT in the germline V gene. The V end was cut by 8 bases, the J end by 6 bases, with 14 bases between. The CDR3 DNA reads TGTGCCAGCTCCGGGGGGCCAGGCAATGAGCAGTTCTTC. This translates into CASSGGPGNEQFF.

The sample holds one count of this clone. The chain combines TRBV9 with TRBJ1-2, with D uncertain. The V gene's germline CDR1 is SGDLS and CDR2 YYNGEE. V lost 0 bases, J lost 0 bases, and 9 bases lay in between. CDR3 length: 15 amino acids. The CDR3 DNA is TGTGCCAGCAGCGTAGGTCCCCAAACTAACTATGGCTACACCTTC. As protein: CASSVGPQTNYGYTF.

This chain uses TRBV25-1 with TRBJ1-4; D is unresolved. Germline V gives CDR1 MGHDK, CDR2 SYGVNS. Between the trimmed V and J ends, which lost 3 bases and 5 bases, there was a span of 16 bases. There are 16 residues in the CDR3. The chain's CDR3 is CASSEGEEGRNEKLFF. CDR3 sequence (DNA): TGTGCCAGCAGTGAGGGCGAAGAGGGTCGGAATGAAAAACTGTTTTTT.

This clone was recorded a few times. The chain couples TRBV27 to TRBJ2-3; tentatively, D is TRBD1 (5 bases). CDR1 MNHEY and CDR2 SMNVEV come from the germline V gene (reference sequence). This CDR3 has 17 residues. V was clipped by 3 bases and J by 2 bases, with 18 bases between them. CDR3 nucleotides: TGTGCCAGCAGTTTTGGGGCCAGGAGTTCACACACAGATACGCAGTATTTT. Protein: CASSFGARSSHTDTQYF.

V gene TRBV20-1 combines with J gene TRBJ1-1; TRBD1 matches at 8 bases. J was trimmed by 7 bases and V by 8 bases; bases with no gene match: 3. CDR1 is DFQATT and CDR2 is SNEGSKA in the germline V gene (reference sequence). CDR3 length equals 10 residues. The CDR3: CSRGQVEAFF. CDR3 bases: TGCAGTCGGGGACAGGTTGAAGCTTTCTTT.

The rearrangement uses TRBV5-5 and TRBJ1-3, with D perhaps matching TRBD1 (5 bases). CDR1 and CDR2 (germline): SGHKS, YYEKEE (reference sequence). The CDR3 covers 19 residues. The germline V and J ends were trimmed by 1 base and 0 bases, with 20 bases remaining between them. The CDR3 nucleotides are TGTGCCAGCAGCTTGAAGATGACAGTCGCACAATCCTCTGGAAACACCATATATTTT. Amino acid sequence: CASSLKMTVAQSSGNTIYF.